This TCR beta chain was sequenced for a study of T-cell memory formation after mild COVID-19. The germline V and J ends were trimmed by 8 bases and 4 bases, with 20 bases remaining between them. The CDR3 has 15 residues. A few counts support this clonotype. The antigen remains undetermined. Study conclusions and caveats: Contracting clones localized mainly to CM and EM when CD4+ and mainly to EMRA when CD8+.

From 5'RACE with constant-segment primers came TCR alpha and TCR beta cDNA libraries that carried sample barcodes and UMIs. TCRdb re-called the 5' RACE reads with MiXCR, one entry per CDR3 protein. The sample consists of 170,000 or so distinct CDR3 sequences, around 21% of them appearing once. The receptor's source is an adult woman who had mild COVID-19 (a few samples of this study predate the infection). Cell type and time point are not known. The chain couples TRBV12-3 or TRBV12-4 to TRBJ1-2; tentative D call: TRBD1 (6 bases). Sequencing input: PBMCs or a T cell subset sorted from them (not recorded which). The CDR3, as DNA: TGTGCCAGCGGTTGGGGGCAGGGCGGGGGCTATGGCTACACCTTC. Its translation is CASGWGQGGGYGYTF.